This TCR beta chain was sequenced during a study of T-cell memory formation after mild COVID-19. Study overall: There were largely donor-specific TCR clusters.

CDR3 size: 14 residues. Trimming stripped 2 bases from V and 2 bases from J, with 11 bases between. Looked up from germline, CDR1 is DFQATT and CDR2 is SNEGSKA (reference sequence). In TCRdb, the 5' RACE reads were re-called with MiXCR into one record per CDR3 protein. This table has 150,000 to 200,000 distinct CDR3 sequences, roughly 11% appearing once. Findings and caveats of the study: CD4+ bias marked clones expanding day 15 to 37, unlike balanced contracting clones.

Note on this clonotype: The antigen is undetermined.

The V gene is TRBV20-1, the J gene TRBJ2-3; maybe TRBD2 (7 bases). This TCR was sampled from a man between 18 and 35 years old who had mild COVID-19 (a few samples of this study predate the infection). Cell type and time point are not known. The sequenced material came from PBMCs or a T cell subset sorted from them (not recorded which). CDR3 in amino acids: CSARPGGVTDTQYF. The CDR3, as DNA: TGCAGTGCTAGACCGGGGGGCGTCACAGATACGCAGTATTTT.